These 6 T cell receptor beta chains were sequenced from one sample in a study of T cells after yellow fever vaccination. MiXCR, applied by TCRdb to the 5' RACE reads, yields one record per CDR3 protein. The table shows around 63,000 distinct CDR3 sequences, with 6.5% to 9% occurring only once. Material: CD8+ T cells sorted from PBMCs, obtained 15 days after the yellow fever booster vaccination. These receptor sequences come from a man aged 30-40 years who received the YFV17D yellow fever vaccine.

This clonotype occurred many times. The gene calls are TRBV7-3 and TRBJ2-1; 7 nucleotides agree with TRBD2. V trimming: 5 bases; J trimming: 5 bases; junction bases outside the gene matches: 9. CDR1 and CDR2 (germline): SGHTA, FQGTGA. The CDR3 runs 15 residues. The CDR3 spells CASSLGEGSHNEQFF. CDR3 sequence (DNA): TGTGCCAGCAGCCTCGGGGAGGGTAGCCACAATGAGCAGTTCTTC.

This clonotype appeared many times. This rearrangement joins TRBV12-3 or TRBV12-4 to TRBJ2-7; perhaps TRBD1 as D (5 bases). Trimming pared 7 bases from V and 1 base from J, leaving 11 bases between. The CDR3 extends over 13 amino acids. The CDR3 region has the DNA TGTGCCAGCACCCCTCCAGGGTCCTACGAGCAGTACTTC. It encodes CASTPPGSYEQYF.

J is TRBJ2-7 and V is TRBV9, with a weak D call TRBD2 (6 bases). Germline V gene data show CDR1 as SGDLS and CDR2 as YYNGEE. This CDR3 spans 16 amino acids. The V and J ends lost 4 bases and 3 bases respectively, with 20 bases between them. CDR3 residues: CASSTSASEPSYEQYF. In nucleotides, the CDR3 is TGTGCCAGCAGCACATCTGCTAGCGAGCCAAGCTACGAGCAGTACTTC. The full variable domain, its missing parts supplied by reference TRBV9 and TRBJ2-7, is DSGVTQTPKHLITATGQRVTLRCSPRSGDLSVYWYQQSLDQGLQFLIQYYNGEERAKGNILERFSAQQFPDLHSELNLSSLELGDSALYFCASSTSASEPSYEQYFGPGTRLTVT.

This clonotype was counted a few times. CDR3 coding DNA: TGCAGTGCCCCAGGACTAGCGGGCACCACCCAGGTCGCAGATACGCAGTATTTT. This translates into CSAPGLAGTTQVADTQYF. V usage is TRBV20-1 and J usage is TRBJ2-3; 11 bases match TRBD2. Germline V CDR1 and CDR2: DFQATT, SNEGSKA (reference sequence). V dropped 6 bases and J dropped 4; count of bases not matched to a gene: 18. The CDR3 has 18 amino acids.

This clonotype was counted at least ten times. The chain couples TRBV3-1 to TRBJ2-7; D perhaps matches TRBD2 (6 bases). Germline V lookup: CDR1 LGHDT, CDR2 YNNKEL (reference sequence). V lost 5 bases to trimming and J lost 4 bases, with 33 bases between them. The CDR3 is 20 amino acids. In DNA, the CDR3 is TGTGCCAGCAGCTCCGTGTCCACCGACGAGGCCCAGGAGGAGGGTTACGAGCAGTACTTC. Translated: CASSSVSTDEAQEEGYEQYF.

This clonotype occurred many times. CDR3 DNA sequence: TGTGCCAGCAGTGAACTAGCGGGAGGGCCAGATACGCAGTATTTT. This translates into CASSELAGGPDTQYF. J is TRBJ2-3 and V is TRBV6-1; 12 bases fit TRBD2. V lost 2 bases to trimming and J lost 4 bases; unmatched junction nucleotides: 1. Germline-derived CDR1 and CDR2 are MNHNS and SASEGT. The CDR3 is 15 residues long.